These 19 T cell receptor beta chains came from one sample sequenced in a study of T cell responses to AZD1222 COVID-19 vaccine. Profiled with immunoSEQ multiplex PCR; TCRdb holds only in-frame clones, not every one. This table holds about 160,000 clones, about nine tenths found once. The material sequenced was peripheral blood, taken on day 0 of AZD1222 vaccination. The receptor source for this set is an adult in good health.

The gene calls are TRBV14 and TRBJ2-7, with D unclear. Germline assignment: CDR1 SGHDN and CDR2 FVKESK. The germline V and J ends were trimmed by 0 bases and 5 bases, with 11 bases remaining between them. This CDR3 comprises 14 residues. The CDR3 bases are TGTGCCAGCAGCCAAGAGCTGGGGTGGAACGAGCAGTACTTC. Amino acids: CASSQELGWNEQYF.

The chain carries TRBV6-5 and TRBJ1-2, with TRBD1 as a possible D gene (5 bases). Trimming cost V 6 bases and J 6 bases, with 20 bases left between them. This CDR3 spans 15 amino acids. In germline, CDR1 is MNHEY, CDR2 SVGAGI. CDR3 in amino acids: CASRTRGLGLDGYTF. Here the CDR3 DNA reads TGTGCCAGCAGAACCCGGGGCCTTGGGCTCGATGGCTACACCTTC.

The rearrangement joins TRBV5-4 to TRBJ1-2, with TRBD1 matching over 12 bases. This CDR3 comprises 16 residues. Losses at the gene ends were 0 bases for V and 8 bases for J; bases not matched to a gene: 8. Germline CDR1 SGHNT, CDR2 YYREEE (reference sequence). CDR3 region: CASSLVGTGGSFGYTF. The CDR3 DNA is TGTGCCAGCAGCTTGGTTGGGACAGGGGGCTCCTTCGGCTACACCTTC.

In DNA, the CDR3 is TGTGCCAGCAGCTCATGGACGGCTAACTATGGCTACACCTTC. This sequence encodes CASSSWTANYGYTF. The rearrangement uses TRBV7-9 and TRBJ1-2; D remains unclear. V was clipped by 4 bases and J by 0 bases, with 9 bases between them. The CDR3 is 14 residues long. Germline-derived CDR1 and CDR2 are SEHNR and FQNEAQ (reference sequence).

The table lists this clone with a few counts. V and J are TRBV6-4 and TRBJ1-1; D is uncertain. V gave up 7 bases and J gave up 1 base, with 28 bases separating them. The germline gives CDR1 MRHNA, CDR2 SNTAGT. This CDR3 spans 19 amino acids. This CDR3 is CASTYLSKSGFIGNTEAFF. The CDR3 DNA reads TGTGCCAGCACCTACCTTTCGAAGTCGGGCTTTATCGGGAACACTGAAGCTTTCTTT.

This chain connects TRBV27 to TRBJ2-7; D gene uncertain. Germline loops: CDR1 MNHEY, CDR2 SMNVEV (reference sequence). This CDR3 is 12 amino acids long. Trimming shortened V by 6 bases and J by 0 bases, and 6 bases separated the two germline ends. CDR3 amino acids: CASRASSYEQYF. The CDR3 DNA is TGTGCCAGCAGGGCCAGCTCCTACGAGCAGTACTTC.

The chain employs TRBV28 and TRBJ2-1; D perhaps matches TRBD2 (6 bases). CDR3 length equals 13 residues. Looked up from germline, CDR1 is MDHEN and CDR2 is SYDVKM. CDR3 sequence reads: CVTAAPGEGEQFF. CDR3 sequence (DNA): TGTGTCACAGCGGCCCCGGGGGAAGGGGAGCAGTTCTTC. Filled out from reference TRBV28 and TRBJ2-1, the complete variable domain reads DVKVTQSSRYLVKRTGEKVFLECVQDMDHENMFWYRQDPGLGLRLIYFSYDVKMKEKGDIPEGYSVSREKKERFSLILESASTNQTSMYLCVTAAPGEGEQFFGPGTRLTVL.

V is TRBV3-1 (or the pseudogene TRBV3-2) and J is TRBJ2-7; D is undetermined. Deletions cut 0 bases from V and 3 bases from J, with 3 bases between. The CDR3 length is 12 residues. Germline assignment: CDR1 LGHDT and CDR2 YNNKEL (reference sequence). The CDR3 sequence is CASSQEGYEQYF. The CDR3 nucleotides are TGTGCCAGCAGCCAAGAAGGCTACGAGCAGTACTTC.

The chain couples TRBV3-1 (or the pseudogene TRBV3-2) to TRBJ1-2; D gene ambiguous. Germline lookup yields CDR1 LGHDT and CDR2 YNNKEL (reference sequence). The CDR3 sequence is 13 residues long. Trimming took off 0 bases at V and 2 bases at J, with 4 bases between the two ends. The CDR3 sequence: CASSQEGNYGYTF. DNA for the CDR3: TGTGCCAGCAGCCAAGAGGGGAACTATGGCTACACCTTC.

This clone has at least ten counts. The chain couples TRBV7-3 to TRBJ2-1; no definite D call. CDR3 length: 13 amino acids. V was clipped by 3 bases and J by 7 bases, with 10 bases between them. The germline gives CDR1 SGHTA, CDR2 FQGTGA. The CDR3 is CASSLVSANEQFF. In DNA form, the CDR3 reads TGTGCCAGCAGCTTGGTCTCGGCGAATGAGCAGTTCTTC.

V gene TRBV30 combines with J gene TRBJ1-5; the match to TRBD1 covers 10 bases. This CDR3 is built from 15 residues. Germline trimming cut 2 bases from V and 4 bases from J; bases unmatched to any gene: 5. The germline gives CDR1 GTSNPN, CDR2 SVGIG (reference sequence). The CDR3 nucleotides read TGTGCCTGGAGTATCGGGACAGGGGCTAATCAGCCCCAGCATTTT. Protein sequence: CAWSIGTGANQPQHF.

This clone was recorded a few times. The genes are TRBV2 and TRBJ1-2, with a tentative D call TRBD1 (6 bases). V dropped 4 bases and J dropped 0 bases, with 15 bases sitting between them. The CDR3 loop spans 16 amino acids. The V gene's germline CDR1 is SNHLY and CDR2 FYNNEI. The CDR3 DNA reads as TGTGCCAGCAGTGGAGCTAGCAGGGGCTCTAACTATGGCTACACCTTC. Residues: CASSGASRGSNYGYTF.

J is TRBJ2-2 and V is TRBV5-4, with a weak D call TRBD1 (5 bases). V lost 1 base, J lost 4 bases, and 11 bases lay in between. The CDR3 runs 15 residues. The V gene's germline CDR1 is SGHNT and CDR2 YYREEE (reference sequence). This CDR3 reads CASSLRGPSTGELFF. CDR3 sequence (DNA): TGTGCCAGCAGCTTGAGGGGCCCCTCCACCGGGGAGCTGTTTTTT. Variable domain in full (rest from reference TRBV5-4 and TRBJ2-2): ETGVTQSPTHLIKTRGQQVTLRCSSQSGHNTVSWYQQALGQGPQFIFQYYREEENGRGNFPPRFSGLQFPNYSSELNVNALELDDSALYLCASSLRGPSTGELFFGEGSRLTVL.

The genes are TRBV19 and TRBJ1-5; D possibly corresponds to TRBD1 (6 bases). This CDR3 is built from 15 residues. Germline CDR1 LNHDA, CDR2 SQIVND (reference sequence). Trimming removed 2 bases at V and 5 bases at J, with 13 bases between. CDR3 loop: CASSIRGGKDQPQHF. The CDR3 nucleotides are TGTGCCAGTAGTATAAGGGGGGGAAAGGATCAGCCCCAGCATTTT.

The rearrangement joins TRBV9 to TRBJ1-1; no clear D. In germline, CDR1 is SGDLS, CDR2 YYNGEE. The CDR3 consists of 14 residues. V was pared by 0 bases and J by 2 bases, with 8 bases between. The CDR3 region has the DNA TGTGCCAGCAGCGTAGAGTCCCTAAACACTGAAGCTTTCTTT. It translates to CASSVESLNTEAFF.

V is TRBV29-1 and J is TRBJ2-7; perhaps TRBD2 as D (5 bases). Deletions cut 4 bases from V and 6 bases from J, with 13 bases between. The CDR3 runs 12 residues. In germline, CDR1 is SQVTM, CDR2 ANQGSEA. The CDR3 spells CSVVPLSGEQYF. For the CDR3, the DNA is TGCAGCGTTGTTCCTTTGAGCGGCGAGCAGTACTTC.

The chain carries TRBV19 and TRBJ1-6; possible D gene TRBD1, 5 bases. CDR1 is LNHDA and CDR2 is SQIVND in the germline V gene (reference sequence). V lost 3 bases, J lost 6 bases, and 12 bases lay in between. CDR3 size: 15 residues. The DNA for the CDR3 is TGTGCCAGTAGTATCCCGCAGGGTGGTAATTCACCCCTCCACTTT. This translates into CASSIPQGGNSPLHF.

This chain links TRBV19 with TRBJ2-2; the match to TRBD1 covers 7 bases. Germline trimming cut 3 bases from V and 7 bases from J; bases unmatched to any gene: 5. The CDR3 length is 14 residues. The germline CDR1 and CDR2 sequences are LNHDA and SQIVND (reference sequence). Here the CDR3 DNA reads TGTGCCAGTAGTATGCAGGGGGAAAGCGGGGAGCTGTTTTTT. This translates into CASSMQGESGELFF.

The chain couples TRBV6-5 to TRBJ1-6, with D possibly TRBD1 on 5 matching bases. Deletions cut 2 bases from V and 0 bases from J, with 5 bases between. Germline lookup yields CDR1 MNHEY and CDR2 SVGAGI. This CDR3 contains 15 residues. The CDR3 spells CASSYQGSYNSPLHF. The CDR3 nucleotides are TGTGCCAGCAGTTACCAGGGCTCCTATAATTCACCCCTCCACTTT.